These T cell receptor beta chains were read from a single sample in a study of technical replicates of blood from a handful of donors. Clones were sequenced by immunoSEQ multiplex PCR, and TCRdb holds only the in-frame ones, with some missing. In the table there are about 75,000 clones, 97% of which are singletons. The sample was T cells isolated from PBMCs. Receptor source: a human donor in good health. Both conserved end residues are part of each CDR3. D genes are given only for firm matches. Size tells how often a clone was seen (once, few, many) or the class of an expanded clone, and some rows leave it out.

v_call,clone_size,j_call,cdr3_length,d_call,cdr3_aa,cdr3_nt
TRBV7-2,NA,TRBJ2-1,14,NA,CASSFEGAYNEQFF,TGTGCCAGCAGCTTTGAGGGGGCCTACAATGAGCAGTTCTTC
TRBV7-9,NA,TRBJ1-1,13,NA,CASSQIGGTEAFF,TGTGCCAGCAGCCAGATAGGGGGCACTGAAGCTTTCTTT
TRBV30,NA,TRBJ1-1,12,TRBD1,CAGTGGNTEAFF,TGTGCCGGGACAGGGGGGAACACTGAAGCTTTCTTT
TRBV7-9,NA,TRBJ1-2,15,TRBD1,CASSLEGQGDYGYTF,TGTGCCAGCAGCTTAGAAGGACAGGGGGACTATGGCTACACCTTC
TRBV11-2,NA,TRBJ2-3,16,TRBD2,CASSLAGGLGTDTQYF,TGTGCCAGCAGCTTAGCGGGAGGTCTGGGCACAGATACGCAGTATTTT
TRBV27,few,TRBJ1-5,15,NA,CASSYISGANQPQHF,TGTGCCAGCAGTTACATCTCAGGTGCCAATCAGCCCCAGCATTTT
TRBV28,NA,TRBJ2-1,15,TRBD2,CASSFRTSGNNEQFF,TGTGCCAGCAGTTTTAGGACTAGCGGGAACAATGAGCAGTTCTTC
TRBV7-8,NA,TRBJ2-7,14,NA,CASSLRQGTYEQYF,TGTGCCAGCAGCTTACGGCAGGGGACGTACGAGCAGTACTTC
TRBV6-5,NA,TRBJ1-1,15,TRBD1,CASRTGSIGVTEAFF,TGTGCCTCACGGACAGGAAGTATAGGGGTGACTGAAGCTTTCTTT
TRBV28,NA,TRBJ2-7,18,NA,CASSSTKPSLAYPYEQYF,TGTGCCAGCAGTTCAACTAAACCTAGTCTAGCGTACCCCTACGAGCAGTACTTC
TRBV29-1,NA,TRBJ2-7,11,TRBD1,CSVGTGKEQYF,TGCAGCGTTGGGACAGGGAAGGAGCAGTACTTC
TRBV29-1,NA,TRBJ2-3,13,TRBD2,CSVEAGGGDTQYF,TGCAGCGTTGAAGCGGGAGGAGGAGATACGCAGTATTTT
TRBV28,NA,TRBJ2-7,14,TRBD2,CASSLLAGAEEQYF,TGTGCCAGCAGTCTATTAGCGGGAGCGGAAGAGCAGTACTTC
TRBV29-1,NA,TRBJ2-2,13,NA,CSVEGRNTGELFF,TGCAGCGTTGAAGGCAGAAACACCGGGGAGCTGTTTTTT
TRBV4-1,NA,TRBJ1-2,17,TRBD1,CASSLGQGVVANYGYTF,TGCGCCAGCAGCCTCGGACAGGGGGTCGTTGCTAACTATGGCTACACCTTC
TRBV28,NA,TRBJ1-1,14,NA,CASSLGGKNTEAFF,TGTGCCAGCAGTTTAGGGGGCAAGAACACTGAAGCTTTCTTT
TRBV30,NA,TRBJ1-5,15,TRBD1,CAWSVTRGVNQPQHF,TGTGCCTGGAGTGTGACCAGGGGGGTCAATCAGCCCCAGCATTTT
TRBV7-3,NA,TRBJ1-1,15,NA,CASSLGTPFNTEAFF,TGTGCCAGCAGCTTAGGGACACCGTTTAACACTGAAGCTTTCTTT
TRBV19,NA,TRBJ1-5,13,NA,CASSGSRNQPQHF,TGTGCCAGTAGCGGGAGTCGGAATCAGCCCCAGCATTTT
TRBV5-1,NA,TRBJ2-5,15,NA,CASSTLTPGYETQYF,TGCGCCAGCAGCACTCTAACCCCAGGGTACGAGACCCAGTACTTC
TRBV5-1,once,TRBJ1-2,15,TRBD1,CASSLERPGGRGYTF,TGCGCCAGCAGCTTGGAGCGGCCAGGGGGTCGTGGCTACACCTTC
TRBV5-1,NA,TRBJ1-2,15,TRBD1,CASSPEPTGAGGYTF,TGCGCCAGCAGCCCGGAACCAACAGGGGCTGGCGGCTACACCTTC
TRBV6-4,NA,TRBJ2-2,14,NA,CASMTGSPTGELFF,TGTGCCAGCATGACCGGGAGTCCTACCGGGGAGCTGTTTTTT
TRBV7-2,NA,TRBJ1-2,16,TRBD1,CASSLAGETGSGGYTF,TGTGCCAGCAGCTTAGCAGGGGAGACAGGGTCAGGAGGCTACACCTTC
TRBV4-3,NA,TRBJ2-7,17,TRBD2,CASSQGVPGLVTYEQYF,TGCGCCAGCAGCCAAGGCGTACCGGGACTAGTGACCTACGAGCAGTACTTC
TRBV7-8,once,TRBJ2-6,18,TRBD1,CASSPNRGEGSGANVLTF,TGTGCCAGCAGCCCAAACAGGGGGGAAGGCTCTGGGGCCAACGTCCTGACTTTC
TRBV27,NA,TRBJ2-1,14,NA,CASSLFGEVGEQFF,TGTGCCAGCAGTTTATTCGGGGAGGTAGGTGAGCAGTTCTTC